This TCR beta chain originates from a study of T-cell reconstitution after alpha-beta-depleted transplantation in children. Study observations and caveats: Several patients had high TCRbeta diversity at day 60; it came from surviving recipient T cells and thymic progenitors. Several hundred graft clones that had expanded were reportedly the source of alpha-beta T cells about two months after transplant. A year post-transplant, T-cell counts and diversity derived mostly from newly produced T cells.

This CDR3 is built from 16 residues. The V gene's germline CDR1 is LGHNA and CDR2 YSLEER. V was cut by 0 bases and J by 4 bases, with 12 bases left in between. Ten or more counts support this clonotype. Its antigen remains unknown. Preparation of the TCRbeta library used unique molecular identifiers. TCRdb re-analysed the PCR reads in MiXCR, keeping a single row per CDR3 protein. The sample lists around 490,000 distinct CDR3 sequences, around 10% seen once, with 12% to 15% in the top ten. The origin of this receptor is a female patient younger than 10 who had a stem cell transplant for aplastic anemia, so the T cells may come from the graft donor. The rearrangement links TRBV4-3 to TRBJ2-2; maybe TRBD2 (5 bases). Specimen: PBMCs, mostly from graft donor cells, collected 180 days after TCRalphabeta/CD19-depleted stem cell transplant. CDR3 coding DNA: TGCGCCAGCAGCCAAGATCCGGGCCGGGGCACCGGGGAGCTGTTTTTT. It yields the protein CASSQDPGRGTGELFF.